Below are 17 T cell receptor beta chains sequenced from a single sample in a study of shared clonotypes between healthy human individuals. Data came from immunoSEQ multiplex PCR; TCRdb stores just in-frame clones and leaves some out. The data hold roughly 700,000 clones, with approximately 79% observed a single time. The specimen was memory CD4+ T cells sorted from blood. The sample's subset: CD45RA-negative fraction. The receptors shown here come from a woman aged 25 to 39 in good health.

V usage is TRBV5-5 and J usage is TRBJ2-7; D uncertain. In germline, CDR1 is SGHKS, CDR2 YYEKEE (reference sequence). V was pared by 0 bases and J by 4 bases, with 14 bases between. CDR3 length: 15 residues. CDR3: CASSLGGRKGYEQYF. CDR3 DNA sequence: TGTGCCAGCAGCTTGGGCGGCAGGAAGGGATACGAGCAGTACTTC.

The chain's CDR3 is CASSVEPSGTYEQYF. CDR3 coding DNA: TGTGCCAGCAGCGTAGAACCTAGCGGGACCTACGAGCAGTACTTC. The V call is TRBV9, the J call TRBJ2-7, with 9 bases fitting TRBD2. Unmatched junction bases numbered 3, after V lost 0 bases and J lost 2 bases. This CDR3 is built from 15 residues. Germline assignment: CDR1 SGDLS and CDR2 YYNGEE.

This clone came up once. A much more abundant neighbour one base away suggests this may be a read error. This chain uses TRBV5-8 with TRBJ2-7; tentatively, D is TRBD2 (6 bases). The V gene lost 0 bases and the J gene lost 3 bases, with 10 bases spanning the gap. This CDR3 is 14 amino acids long. Germline CDR1 SGHTS, CDR2 YDEGEE. CDR3 sequence: CASSLAGGNYEQYF. The CDR3 DNA reads as TGTGCCAGCAGCTTGGCTGGGGGGAACTACGAGCAGTACTTC.

This rearrangement joins TRBV18 to TRBJ2-1; D might be TRBD1 or TRBD2, each matching 6 bases. The germline gives CDR1 KGHSH, CDR2 LQKENI. The CDR3 totals 14 residues. The germline V and J ends were trimmed by 8 bases and 5 bases, with 16 bases remaining between them. CDR3 sequence reads: CASTEGGGNNEQFF. The CDR3 DNA follows: TGTGCCAGCACCGAGGGGGGCGGGAACAATGAGCAGTTCTTC. The whole variable domain, remainder taken from reference TRBV18 and TRBJ2-1, is NAGVMQNPRHLVRRRGQEARLRCSPMKGHSHVYWYRQLPEEGLKFMVYLQKENIIDESGMPKERFSAEFPKEGPSILRIQQVVRGDSAAYFCASTEGGGNNEQFFGPGTRLTVL.

This clone appeared a few times. The rearrangement joins TRBV2 to TRBJ2-1, with TRBD2 matching 12 bases. The trim removed 7 bases at V and 8 bases at J, leaving 9 bases unmatched. The CDR3 is 15 amino acids. In germline, CDR1 is SNHLY, CDR2 FYNNEI. The CDR3 region has the DNA TGTGCCAGCACCCGCCTGACTAGCGGGAGCGATGAGCAGTTCTTC. Translation: CASTRLTSGSDEQFF. Together with reference TRBV2 and TRBJ2-1, the CDR3 gives the full variable domain: EPEVTQTPSHQVTQMGQEVILRCVPISNHLYFYWYRQILGQKVEFLVSFYNNEISEKSEIFDDQFSVERPDGSNFTLKIRSTKLEDSAMYFCASTRLTSGSDEQFFGPGTRLTVL.

This clone was picked up one time. V and J are TRBV19 and TRBJ1-2; no clear D gene. Trimming pared 1 base from V and 9 bases from J, leaving 9 bases between. Germline values: CDR1 LNHDA, CDR2 SQIVND (reference sequence). The CDR3 loop spans 12 amino acids. CDR3 in DNA: TGTGCCAGTAGTATAGCTGACGGCCGCTACACCTTC. It is translated as CASSIADGRYTF.

The chain couples TRBV19 to TRBJ2-1; 8 bases match TRBD2. CDR3 length equals 15 residues. The germline V gene encodes CDR1 LNHDA and CDR2 SQIVND (reference sequence). The ends lost 1 base at V and 10 bases at J; junction bases unmatched: 9. The CDR3 loop reads CASSIGYGRAREQFF. CDR3 DNA sequence: TGTGCCAGTAGTATAGGCTACGGGAGGGCCAGGGAGCAGTTCTTC.

For the CDR3, the DNA is TGTGCCAGCTCACCACCCACTGGGGCCAACGTCCTGACTTTC. Amino acid sequence: CASSPPTGANVLTF. This chain joins TRBV18 and TRBJ2-6, with unresolved D. The CDR3 spans 14 residues. V was trimmed by 0 bases and J by 2 bases, leaving 2 bases between them. The germline V gene encodes CDR1 KGHSH and CDR2 LQKENI.

The chain uses TRBV6-5 and TRBJ2-1; weak D call: TRBD2 (6 bases). This CDR3 contains 14 residues. Germline loops: CDR1 MNHEY, CDR2 SVGAGI. The V and J ends lost 10 bases and 5 bases respectively, with 18 bases between them. The CDR3, as DNA: TGTGCCACCTCGAAACCGCGGGGAAACAATGAGCAGTTCTTC. Its translation is CATSKPRGNNEQFF.

The chain recombines TRBV27 with TRBJ2-5; 11 bases map to TRBD2. This CDR3 spans 14 amino acids. In germline, CDR1 is MNHEY, CDR2 SMNVEV (reference sequence). V was pared by 8 bases and J by 5 bases, with 7 bases of the junction left unmatched. The CDR3 here is CASRRASGGETQYF. The CDR3 DNA follows: TGTGCCAGCCGTCGAGCTAGCGGGGGGGAGACCCAGTACTTC.

V gene TRBV10-2 combines with J gene TRBJ1-1; no reliable D call. V shed 2 bases and J shed 10 bases, with 14 bases lying between them. The CDR3 extends over 13 amino acids. Germline-derived CDR1 and CDR2 are WSHSY and SAAADI. The CDR3 region has the DNA TGCGCCAGCAGTGAGAACGTCTACAGTGGAGCTTTCTTT. Protein sequence: CASSENVYSGAFF.

This clone was seen a single time. The rearrangement uses TRBV6-1 and TRBJ2-5, with 8 bases matching TRBD2. The CDR3 length is 13 residues. Trimming cost V 2 bases and J 7 bases; bases outside gene matches: 3. The germline V gene encodes CDR1 MNHNS and CDR2 SASEGT. The CDR3 DNA reads TGTGCCAGCAGTGAATCCCGGGGGGGGACCCAGTACTTC. This gives the protein CASSESRGGTQYF.

The count of this clone is one. The chain carries TRBV28 and TRBJ2-5; 9 nucleotides align to TRBD1. This CDR3 spans 15 amino acids. Germline V gene lookup returns CDR1 MDHEN and CDR2 SYDVKM. V lost 3 bases and J lost 4; bases outside the gene matches: 6. The CDR3 DNA reads TGTGCCAGCAGTTTCCTGGGACAGGGATCAGAGACCCAGTACTTC. It codes for CASSFLGQGSETQYF.

This clone was recorded many times. This chain connects TRBV5-1 to TRBJ1-4, with D tentatively TRBD1 (5 bases). V gave up 4 bases and J gave up 3 bases, with 13 bases separating them. The germline CDR1 and CDR2 sequences are SGHRS and YFSETQ. The CDR3 sequence is 15 residues long. DNA of the CDR3: TGCGCCAGCAGCGCCGGGGTGGGACCTAATGAAAAACTGTTTTTT. Its protein product is CASSAGVGPNEKLFF. Combining the CDR3 with reference TRBV5-1 and TRBJ1-4 gives the whole variable domain KAGVTQTPRYLIKTRGQQVTLSCSPISGHRSVSWYQQTPGQGLQFLFEYFSETQRNKGNFPGRFSGRQFSNSRSEMNVSTLELGDSALYLCASSAGVGPNEKLFFGSGTQLSVL.

The chain joins TRBV6-1 to TRBJ2-7; D unclear. The CDR3 extends over 10 amino acids. Per the germline V gene, CDR1 is MNHNS and CDR2 is SASEGT. V gave up 7 bases and J gave up 4 bases, with 5 bases separating them. The CDR3: CASNGYEQYF. The CDR3 DNA follows: TGTGCCAGCAATGGTTACGAGCAGTACTTC.

The chain carries TRBV14 and TRBJ2-1; 9 bases agree with TRBD2. V lost 1 base, J lost 6 bases, and 4 bases stayed unmatched. The CDR3 has 15 amino acids. CDR1 is SGHDN and CDR2 is FVKESK in the germline V gene. The chain's CDR3 is CASSQGVLAGNEQFF. The CDR3 region has the DNA TGTGCCAGCAGCCAAGGTGTACTAGCGGGCAATGAGCAGTTCTTC.

The V call is TRBV6-6, the J call TRBJ2-3; 8 bases fit TRBD2. This CDR3 spans 15 amino acids. The trim removed 5 bases at V and 9 bases at J, leaving 13 bases unmatched. Per the germline V gene, CDR1 is MNHNY and CDR2 is SVGAGI (reference sequence). CDR3 DNA: TGTGCCAGCAGTCTACGGGCGGGGGGCATAGGGACGCAGTATTTT. This translates into CASSLRAGGIGTQYF.